This T cell receptor beta chain was found in a study of response to subunit inactivated influenza vaccine. Germline values: CDR1 DFQATT, CDR2 SNEGSKA (reference sequence). V was shortened by 6 bases and J by 5 bases, with 13 bases between the two germline ends. This CDR3 spans 12 amino acids. TCRdb independently ran MiXCR on the RT-PCR reads; one entry per CDR3 protein. The sample has 650,000 to 850,000 distinct CDR3 sequences, roughly 13% seen once. The genes are TRBV20-1 and TRBJ2-5; D unresolved. The sample consisted of PBMCs from blood, taken about 14 days before vaccination. The source of this sequence is a man aged 50-60 years who received an inactivated influenza vaccine. CDR3 DNA: TGCAGTGCGAGAATACGGGTGGAGACCCAGTACTTC. It is translated as CSARIRVETQYF.